The TCR beta chain under discussion was sequenced for a study of blood T cell repertoires in COVID-19. Overall study: Whether acute or convalescent, the COVID-19 samples came from the United States, Italy and Spain.

Comments on this clone: The same CDR3 also results from other DNA sequences found in this sample.

Libraries were prepared by immunoSEQ multiplex PCR; TCRdb keeps only in-frame clonotypes and omits some of them. The table shows around 70,000 clones, with around 83% occurring only once. Per germline, CDR1 KGHSH and CDR2 LQKENI. The CDR3 spans 14 residues. With 2 bases clipped from V and 5 bases from J, the junction kept 0 bases outside the gene matches. Sequencing was done on a sample of peripheral blood. This chain joins TRBV18 and TRBJ1-5; 10 bases are shared with TRBD1. The sequence derives from a man of 80 years or more with acute or convalescent COVID-19. This CDR3 reads CASSPGTGDQPQHF. The CDR3 region has the DNA TGTGCCAGCTCACCAGGGACAGGGGATCAGCCCCAGCATTTT. Variable domain in full (rest from reference TRBV18 and TRBJ1-5): NAGVMQNPRHLVRRRGQEARLRCSPMKGHSHVYWYRQLPEEGLKFMVYLQKENIIDESGMPKERFSAEFPKEGPSILRIQQVVRGDSAAYFCASSPGTGDQPQHFGDGTRLSIL.